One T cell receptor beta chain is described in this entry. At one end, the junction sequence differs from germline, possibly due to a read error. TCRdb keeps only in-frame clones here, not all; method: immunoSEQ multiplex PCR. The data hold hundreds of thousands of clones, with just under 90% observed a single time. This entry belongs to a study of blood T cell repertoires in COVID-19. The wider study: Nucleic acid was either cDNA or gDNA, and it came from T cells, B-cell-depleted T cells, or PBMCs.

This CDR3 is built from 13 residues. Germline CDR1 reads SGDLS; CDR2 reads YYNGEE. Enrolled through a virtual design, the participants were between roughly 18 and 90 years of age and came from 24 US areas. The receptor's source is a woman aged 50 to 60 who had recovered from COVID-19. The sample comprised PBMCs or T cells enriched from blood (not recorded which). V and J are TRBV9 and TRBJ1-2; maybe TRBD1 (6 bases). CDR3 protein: CASSGGTRYDYTF. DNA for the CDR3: TGTGCCAGCAGCGGTGGGACACGATATGACTACACCTTC.